The next 9 T cell receptor beta chains were all read from a single sample in a study of CD8 T cells in ankylosing spondylitis. One entry per CDR3 protein, called by TCRdb with MiXCR from the 5' RACE reads. The top ten hold around 13% of the sample, which has approximately 350,000 distinct CDR3 sequences, 20% to 25% seen once. Sequencing was carried out using blood, either unsorted or a sorted T cell fraction (not recorded which). All receptors come from a male donor with ankylosing spondylitis or in good health (not recorded which).

There are a few counts of this clonotype. V is TRBV12-3 or TRBV12-4 and J is TRBJ2-3; 9 bases agree with TRBD2. The junction had 8 bases not matched to a gene; V was cut back by 7 bases and J by 3 bases. The CDR3 has 15 amino acids. CDR3 sequence (DNA): TGTGCCAGCACCCCCGGACTAGCGAATACAGATACGCAGTATTTT. It is translated as CASTPGLANTDTQYF.

The chain combines TRBV7-9 with TRBJ2-7; D might be TRBD2 (5 bases). This CDR3 has 14 residues. Trimming removed 5 bases from V and 3 bases from J, with 14 bases in between. Germline V gene lookup returns CDR1 SEHNR and CDR2 FQNEAQ (reference sequence). The CDR3 DNA reads as TGTGCCAGCAGCCCCCGGGAAGAAATCTACGAGCAGTACTTC. Translated, it gives CASSPREEIYEQYF.

V is TRBV27 and J is TRBJ2-5, with 7 bases identical to TRBD2. The ends lost 5 bases at V and 5 bases at J; junction bases unmatched: 8. Germline V lookup: CDR1 MNHEY, CDR2 SMNVEV (reference sequence). The CDR3 loop spans 14 amino acids. The CDR3 DNA reads as TGTGCCAGCAGTATAGCGGGTCGAGGGGAGACCCAGTACTTC. Amino acids: CASSIAGRGETQYF.

In this sample, this clonotype turned up a few times. The rearrangement links TRBV7-9 to TRBJ2-7; 9 bases line up with TRBD2. Germline V gene lookup returns CDR1 SEHNR and CDR2 FQNEAQ (reference sequence). J was trimmed by 5 bases and V by 2 bases; bases with no gene match: 4. This CDR3 comprises 14 residues. CDR3 sequence (DNA): TGTGCCAGCAGCTTAAGCGGGGGGAGGAACGAGCAGTACTTC. The encoded protein is CASSLSGGRNEQYF.

The gene calls are TRBV12-3 or TRBV12-4 and TRBJ1-4, with a weak D call TRBD1 (6 bases). This CDR3 is 11 amino acids long. The germline V and J ends were trimmed by 1 base and 13 bases, with 7 bases remaining between them. CDR3 DNA sequence: TGTGCCAGCAGTTTAGGAGGGGGACTGTTTTTT. It encodes CASSLGGGLFF.

This clonotype has just a few counts. This rearrangement joins TRBV19 to TRBJ1-2; D is undetermined. The V end lost 6 bases, the J end lost 0 bases, and 2 bases lay between the germline ends. The CDR3 is made up of 11 amino acids. Germline loops: CDR1 LNHDA, CDR2 SQIVND (reference sequence). CDR3 sequence reads: CASRTNYGYTF. The CDR3 region has the DNA TGTGCCAGTAGGACTAACTATGGCTACACCTTC.

The chain recombines TRBV20-1 with TRBJ2-7; 7 bases match TRBD1. CDR1 DFQATT and CDR2 SNEGSKA come from the germline V gene (reference sequence). J was trimmed by 6 bases and V by 0 bases; bases with no gene match: 17. The CDR3 runs to 17 residues. The CDR3 DNA follows: TGCAGTGCTAGAGATCTCGGGACAGACGGGCTCCACTCCGAGCAGTACTTC. Its translation: CSARDLGTDGLHSEQYF.

J is TRBJ2-7 and V is TRBV5-8; D is perhaps TRBD2 (6 bases). CDR1 and CDR2 (germline): SGHTS, YDEGEE. This CDR3 has 13 amino acids. Trimming cost V 10 bases and J 1 base, with 15 bases left between them. DNA of the CDR3: TGTGCCTGCATGGGAGGCCTGTCCTACGAGCAGTACTTC. This codes for CACMGGLSYEQYF.

The chain is built from TRBV15 and TRBJ2-1; 9 nucleotides line up with TRBD2. CDR3 size: 18 residues. The germline V gene encodes CDR1 LNHNV and CDR2 YYDKDF (reference sequence). V was clipped by 0 bases and J by 6 bases; unmatched bases: 12. DNA for the CDR3: TGTGCCACCAGCAGAGATAGGGTAGCGGGGGCCTTGGGCAATGAGCAGTTCTTC. Protein sequence: CATSRDRVAGALGNEQFF.